This T cell receptor beta chain was identified in a study of T cells in Graves' hyperthyroidism and ophthalmopathy. Study-wide points: The authors' 13 V-J model separated ophthalmopathy from stable hyperthyroidism.

In its sample, this clonotype was seen many times. Its target is unknown. Amplification of TCR beta CDR3 regions was performed using RNA transcripts as template. HTBI primers drove first-round RT-PCR of the TCR CDR3. TCRdb reanalysed the multiplex PCR reads using MiXCR and keeps one entry per CDR3 protein. The sample holds 650,000 to 750,000 distinct CDR3 sequences, 11% to 15% seen once. Hyperthyroidism in the patients, aged 18 to 65, was newly diagnosed and under 2 months in duration. The V end was cut by 0 bases, the J end by 2 bases, with 14 bases between. Germline CDR1 reads SGHAT; CDR2 reads FQNNGV. This CDR3 is built from 16 residues.

The material sequenced was blood. This chain connects TRBV11-2 to TRBJ2-7; D possibly corresponds to TRBD2 (5 bases). The TCR sequence derives from a woman in her late teens or twenties with Graves' hyperthyroidism. This chain's CDR3 is CASSLDLGLIAYEQYF. The CDR3 DNA is TGTGCCAGCAGCTTAGATCTTGGACTCATTGCCTACGAGCAGTACTTC. The complete variable domain, with remaining parts taken from reference TRBV11-2 and TRBJ2-7, reads EAGVAQSPRYKIIEKRQSVAFWCNPISGHATLYWYQQILGQGPKLLIQFQNNGVVDDSQLPKDRFSAERLKGVDSTLKIQPAKLEDSAVYLCASSLDLGLIAYEQYFGPGTRLTVT.